This T cell receptor (beta chain) was captured in a study of T cells in Graves' hyperthyroidism and ophthalmopathy. The wider study: Before any treatment, at initial diagnosis, peripheral blood was collected. Study-level findings and limits: Stable hyperthyroidism and ophthalmopathy were separated using 13 V-J signatures.

Amplified TCR beta CDR3 regions derived from RNA transcripts. The primer set for the first-round RT-PCR of the TCR CDR3 was HTBI. TCRdb reanalysed the multiplex PCR reads using MiXCR and keeps one entry per CDR3 protein. The table lists some 770,000 distinct CDR3 sequences, about a sixth of them singletons. Graves' hyperthyroidism qualified as stable when ophthalmopathy did not progress within 18 months. It was uncontrolled infection, other autoimmune disease, pregnancy or lactation that excluded patients. This clonotype was recorded a few times. Its antigen remains unidentified. Sequenced input: blood. This clonotype was sampled from a young man with Graves' hyperthyroidism.

The CDR3 nucleotides are TGCAGTGCCGAACAGGGGCTCAATCAGCCCCAGCATTTT. Protein sequence: CSAEQGLNQPQHF. The chain is built from TRBV20-1 and TRBJ1-5; TRBD1 matches at 7 bases. The trim removed 6 bases at V and 3 bases at J, leaving 5 bases unmatched. The CDR3 is made up of 13 amino acids. The V gene's germline CDR1 is DFQATT and CDR2 SNEGSKA (reference sequence).